Below, one T cell receptor (beta chain) is given with its context. Its specificity is unknown. These data belong to a study of T cell responses to AZD1222 COVID-19 vaccine. Overall study findings and caveats: Seropositive AZD1222 recipients at baseline numbered only 6 or 7. Vaccine-associated CD4 TCRs ranged over spike, dominating at 160-218 and 743-854.

V was shortened by 1 base and J by 7 bases, with 17 bases between the two germline ends. CDR3 size: 15 residues. Germline V gene data show CDR1 as MNHNS and CDR2 as SASEGT. Sequencing was performed with immunoSEQ multiplex PCR; in TCRdb, only in-frame clones are kept and a portion is missing. The table lists roughly 110,000 clones, roughly 85% of them singletons. The sequenced sample was peripheral blood, obtained 28 days after the second AZD1222 dose. The chain has TRBV6-1 and TRBJ2-7; D may be TRBD1 (6 bases). This receptor was taken from an adult who received the AZD1222 COVID-19 vaccine. CDR3: CASSEGARLRGEQYF. The DNA of the CDR3 is TGTGCCAGCAGTGAAGGGGCCAGGTTGAGGGGGGAGCAGTACTTC.